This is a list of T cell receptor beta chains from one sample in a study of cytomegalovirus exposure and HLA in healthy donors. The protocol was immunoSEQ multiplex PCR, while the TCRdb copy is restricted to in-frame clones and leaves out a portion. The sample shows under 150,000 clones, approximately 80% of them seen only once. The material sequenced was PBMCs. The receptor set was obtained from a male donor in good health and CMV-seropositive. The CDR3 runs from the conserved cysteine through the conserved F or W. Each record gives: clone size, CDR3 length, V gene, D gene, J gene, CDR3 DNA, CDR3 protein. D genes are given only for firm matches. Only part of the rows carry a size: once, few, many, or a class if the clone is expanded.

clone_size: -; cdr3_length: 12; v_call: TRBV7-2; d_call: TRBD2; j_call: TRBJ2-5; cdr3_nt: TGTGCCAGCAGGCGGGAGTTGGAGACCCAGTACTTC; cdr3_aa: CASRRELETQYF
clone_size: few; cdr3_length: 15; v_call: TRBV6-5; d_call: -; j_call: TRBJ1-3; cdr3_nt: TGTGCCAGCAGTTACCGCGACCAGGCTGGAAACACCATATATTTT; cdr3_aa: CASSYRDQAGNTIYF
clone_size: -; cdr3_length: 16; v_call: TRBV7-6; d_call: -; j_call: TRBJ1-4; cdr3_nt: TGTGCCAGCAGCGAGGCGGGGCCTGCAACTAATGAAAAACTGTTTTTT; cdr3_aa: CASSEAGPATNEKLFF
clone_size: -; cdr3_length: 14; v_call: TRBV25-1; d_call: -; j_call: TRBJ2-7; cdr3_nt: TGTGCCAGCAGTGATTCACAGAGCTCCTACGAGCAGTACTTC; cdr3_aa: CASSDSQSSYEQYF
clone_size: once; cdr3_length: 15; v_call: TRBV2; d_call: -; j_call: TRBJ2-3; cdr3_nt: TGTGCCAGCAGTGAATCCCCCCAGGGAACAGATACGCAGTATTTT; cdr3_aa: CASSESPQGTDTQYF
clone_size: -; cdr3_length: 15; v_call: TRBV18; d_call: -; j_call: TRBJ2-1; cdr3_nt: TGTGCCAGCTCAAAAGAGTCCTTTTCCTACAATGAGCAGTTCTTC; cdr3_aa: CASSKESFSYNEQFF
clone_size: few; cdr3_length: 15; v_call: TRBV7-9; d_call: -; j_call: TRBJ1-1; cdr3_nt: TGTGCCAGCAGCTTAGTTGGGCTGGGAGATACTGAAGCTTTCTTT; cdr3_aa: CASSLVGLGDTEAFF
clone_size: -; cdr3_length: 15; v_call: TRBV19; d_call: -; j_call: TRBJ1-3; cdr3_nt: TGTGCCAGTAGTATCGGGGTCTGGATTGGAAACACCATATATTTT; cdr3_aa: CASSIGVWIGNTIYF
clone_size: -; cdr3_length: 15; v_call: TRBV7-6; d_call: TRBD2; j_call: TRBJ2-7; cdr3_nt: TGTGCCAGCAGCGCCGTAGCGGGGGCCCTCTACGAGCAGTACTTC; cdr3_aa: CASSAVAGALYEQYF
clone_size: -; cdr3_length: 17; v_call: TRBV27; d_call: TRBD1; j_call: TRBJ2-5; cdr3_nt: TGTGCCAGCAGTTTGGGGACAGGGTGGGGTTACCAAGAGACCCAGTACTTC; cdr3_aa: CASSLGTGWGYQETQYF
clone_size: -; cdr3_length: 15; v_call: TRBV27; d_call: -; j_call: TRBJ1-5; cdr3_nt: TGTGCCAGCAGACCAGGGGTAGTGAGCAATCAGCCCCAGCATTTT; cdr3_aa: CASRPGVVSNQPQHF
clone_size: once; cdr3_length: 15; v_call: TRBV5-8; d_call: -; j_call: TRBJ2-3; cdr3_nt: TGTGCCAGCAGCTTGGCTGTGGGGGGTAAAGATACGCAGTATTTT; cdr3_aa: CASSLAVGGKDTQYF
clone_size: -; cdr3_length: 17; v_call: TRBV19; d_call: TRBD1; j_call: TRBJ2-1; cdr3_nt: TGTGCCAGTAGTATAAGGTCTCCGGGACAGTACTACAATGAGCAGTTCTTC; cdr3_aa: CASSIRSPGQYYNEQFF
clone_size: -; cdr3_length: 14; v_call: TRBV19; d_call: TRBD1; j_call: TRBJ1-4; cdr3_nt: TGTGCCAGTAGTGTGACAGGGGGCAGAGAAAAACTGTTTTTT; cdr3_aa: CASSVTGGREKLFF
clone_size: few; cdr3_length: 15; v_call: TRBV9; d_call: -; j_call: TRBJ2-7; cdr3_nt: TGTGCCAGCAGCGTAGAGGGGGACCCAGCCTACGAGCAGTACTTC; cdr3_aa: CASSVEGDPAYEQYF
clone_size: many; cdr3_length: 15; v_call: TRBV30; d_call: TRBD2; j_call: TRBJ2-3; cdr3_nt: TGTGCCTGGAGTAAACTAGCGGGAGAGACAGATACGCAGTATTTT; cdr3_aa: CAWSKLAGETDTQYF
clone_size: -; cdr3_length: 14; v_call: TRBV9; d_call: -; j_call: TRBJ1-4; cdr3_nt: TGTGCCAGCAGCCAGCGACGCGGCGGAGAAAAACTGTTTTTT; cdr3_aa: CASSQRRGGEKLFF
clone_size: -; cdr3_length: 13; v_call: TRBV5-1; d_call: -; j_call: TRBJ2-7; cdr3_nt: TGCGCCAGCAGCTTCACGCGGGTTTCCGAGCAGTACTTC; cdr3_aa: CASSFTRVSEQYF